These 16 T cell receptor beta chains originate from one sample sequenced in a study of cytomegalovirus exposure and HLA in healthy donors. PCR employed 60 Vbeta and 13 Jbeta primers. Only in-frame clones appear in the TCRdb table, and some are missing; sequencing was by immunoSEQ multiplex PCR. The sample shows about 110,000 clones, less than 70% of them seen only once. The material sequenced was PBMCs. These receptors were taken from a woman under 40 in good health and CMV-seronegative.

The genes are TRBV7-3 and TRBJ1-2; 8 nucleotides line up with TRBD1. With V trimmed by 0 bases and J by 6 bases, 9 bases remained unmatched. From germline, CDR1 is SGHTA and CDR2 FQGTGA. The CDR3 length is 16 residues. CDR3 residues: CASSLTAGGEENGYTF. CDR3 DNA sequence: TGTGCCAGCAGCTTAACAGCAGGGGGCGAAGAAAATGGCTACACCTTC.

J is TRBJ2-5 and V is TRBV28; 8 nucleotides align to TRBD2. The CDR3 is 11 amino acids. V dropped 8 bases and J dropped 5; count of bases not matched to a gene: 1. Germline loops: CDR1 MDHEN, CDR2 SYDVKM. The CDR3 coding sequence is TGTGCCAGCGGCGGGGGGGAGACCCAGTACTTC. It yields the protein CASGGGETQYF.

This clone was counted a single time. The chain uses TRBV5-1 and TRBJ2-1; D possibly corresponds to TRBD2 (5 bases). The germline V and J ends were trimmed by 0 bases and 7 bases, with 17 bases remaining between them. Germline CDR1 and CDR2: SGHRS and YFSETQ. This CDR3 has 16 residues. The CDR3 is CASSLEGSWRWNEQFF. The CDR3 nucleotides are TGCGCCAGCAGCTTGGAAGGTAGCTGGAGGTGGAATGAGCAGTTCTTC.

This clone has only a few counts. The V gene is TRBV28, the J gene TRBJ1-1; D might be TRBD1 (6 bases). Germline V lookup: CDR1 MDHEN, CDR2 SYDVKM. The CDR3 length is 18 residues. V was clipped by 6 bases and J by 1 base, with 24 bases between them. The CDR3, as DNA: TGTGCCAGCAGAAAATCCGGGACACCTATTGAAAAGAACACTGAAGCTTTCTTT. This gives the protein CASRKSGTPIEKNTEAFF.

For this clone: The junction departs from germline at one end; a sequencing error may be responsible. The CDR3 loop is CASSQGWLAGTLGQFF. The CDR3 nucleotides are TGCGCCAGCAGTCAAGGGTGGCTAGCGGGGACCCTAGGGCAGTTCTTC. The chain uses TRBV4-3 and TRBJ2-1, with 9 bases fitting TRBD2. The germline gives CDR1 LGHNA, CDR2 YSLEER. The CDR3 spans 16 residues.

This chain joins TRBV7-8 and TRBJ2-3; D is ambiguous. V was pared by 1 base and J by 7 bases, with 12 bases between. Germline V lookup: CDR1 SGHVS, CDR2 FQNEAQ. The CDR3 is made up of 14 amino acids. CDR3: CASSLEPTYYTQYF. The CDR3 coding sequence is TGTGCCAGCAGCTTAGAGCCCACCTACTATACGCAGTATTTT.

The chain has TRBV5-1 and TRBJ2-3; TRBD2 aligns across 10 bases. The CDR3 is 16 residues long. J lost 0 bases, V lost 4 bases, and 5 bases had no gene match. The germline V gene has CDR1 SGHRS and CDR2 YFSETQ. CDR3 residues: CASSATTSGSTDTQYF. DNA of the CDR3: TGCGCCAGCAGCGCTACGACTAGCGGGAGCACAGATACGCAGTATTTT. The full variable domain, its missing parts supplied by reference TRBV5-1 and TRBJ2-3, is KAGVTQTPRYLIKTRGQQVTLSCSPISGHRSVSWYQQTPGQGLQFLFEYFSETQRNKGNFPGRFSGRQFSNSRSEMNVSTLELGDSALYLCASSATTSGSTDTQYFGPGTRLTVL.

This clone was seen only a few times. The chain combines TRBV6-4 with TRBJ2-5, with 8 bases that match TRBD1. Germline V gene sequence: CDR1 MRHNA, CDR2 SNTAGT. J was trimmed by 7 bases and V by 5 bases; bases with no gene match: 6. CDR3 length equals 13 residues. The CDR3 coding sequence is TGTGCCAGCAGTCAAGGACAGGGAGGGACCCAGTACTTC. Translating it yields CASSQGQGGTQYF.

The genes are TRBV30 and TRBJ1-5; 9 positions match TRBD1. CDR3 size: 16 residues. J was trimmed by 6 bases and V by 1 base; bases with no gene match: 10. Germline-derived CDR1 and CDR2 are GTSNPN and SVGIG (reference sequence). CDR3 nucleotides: TGTGCCTGGAGTGCTCCGGGACAGGGTTTCGGTCAGCCCCAGCATTTT. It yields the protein CAWSAPGQGFGQPQHF.

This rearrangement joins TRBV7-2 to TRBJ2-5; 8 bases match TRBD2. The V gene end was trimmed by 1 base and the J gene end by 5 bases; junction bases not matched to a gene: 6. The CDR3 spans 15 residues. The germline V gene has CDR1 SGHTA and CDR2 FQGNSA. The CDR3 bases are TGTGCCAGCAGCTTAGGGACTAGCTCCGTTGAGACCCAGTACTTC. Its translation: CASSLGTSSVETQYF.

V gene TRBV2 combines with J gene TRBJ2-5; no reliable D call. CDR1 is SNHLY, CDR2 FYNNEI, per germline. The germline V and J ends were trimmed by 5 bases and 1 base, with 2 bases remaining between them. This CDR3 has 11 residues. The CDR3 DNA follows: TGTGCCAGCAGTCTCCAAGAGACCCAGTACTTC. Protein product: CASSLQETQYF. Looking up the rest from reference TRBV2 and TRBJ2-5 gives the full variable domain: EPEVTQTPSHQVTQMGQEVILRCVPISNHLYFYWYRQILGQKVEFLVSFYNNEISEKSEIFDDQFSVERPDGSNFTLKIRSTKLEDSAMYFCASSLQETQYFGPGTRLLVL.

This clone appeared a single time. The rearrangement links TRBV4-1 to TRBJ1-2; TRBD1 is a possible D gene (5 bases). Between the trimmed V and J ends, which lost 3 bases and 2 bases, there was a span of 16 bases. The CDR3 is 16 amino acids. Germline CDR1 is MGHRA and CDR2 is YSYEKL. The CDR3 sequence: CASSHPGGGENYGYTF. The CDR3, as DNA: TGCGCCAGCAGCCACCCGGGCGGAGGGGAGAACTATGGCTACACCTTC.

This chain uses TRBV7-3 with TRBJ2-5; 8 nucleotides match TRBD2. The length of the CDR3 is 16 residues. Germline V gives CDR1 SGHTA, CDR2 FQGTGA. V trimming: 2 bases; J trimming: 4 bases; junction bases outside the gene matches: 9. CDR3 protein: CASSLHGRAGGETQYF. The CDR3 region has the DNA TGTGCCAGCAGCTTACACGGGAGGGCCGGAGGAGAGACCCAGTACTTC.

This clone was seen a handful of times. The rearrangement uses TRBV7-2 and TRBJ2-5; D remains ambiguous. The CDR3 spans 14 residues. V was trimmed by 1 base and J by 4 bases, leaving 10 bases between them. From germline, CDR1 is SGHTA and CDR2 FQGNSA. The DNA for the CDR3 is TGTGCCAGCAGCTTAGAACCGGTCGGAGAGACCCAGTACTTC. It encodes CASSLEPVGETQYF.

DNA for the CDR3: TGTGCCAGCAGCGGGACAGACAATCAGCCCCAGCATTTT. The encoded protein is CASSGTDNQPQHF. The chain has TRBV6-6 and TRBJ1-5, with 7 bases lining up with TRBD1. The germline gives CDR1 MNHNY, CDR2 SVGAGI (reference sequence). Trimming at V came to 6 bases and at J to 3 bases, leaving 2 bases not matched to a gene. CDR3 length: 13 residues.

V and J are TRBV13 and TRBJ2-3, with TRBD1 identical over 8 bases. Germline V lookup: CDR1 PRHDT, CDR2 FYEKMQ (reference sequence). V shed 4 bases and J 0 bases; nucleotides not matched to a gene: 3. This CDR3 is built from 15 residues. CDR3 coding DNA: TGTGCCAGCAGCTCGGGACAGGAGAGCACAGATACGCAGTATTTT. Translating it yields CASSSGQESTDTQYF.